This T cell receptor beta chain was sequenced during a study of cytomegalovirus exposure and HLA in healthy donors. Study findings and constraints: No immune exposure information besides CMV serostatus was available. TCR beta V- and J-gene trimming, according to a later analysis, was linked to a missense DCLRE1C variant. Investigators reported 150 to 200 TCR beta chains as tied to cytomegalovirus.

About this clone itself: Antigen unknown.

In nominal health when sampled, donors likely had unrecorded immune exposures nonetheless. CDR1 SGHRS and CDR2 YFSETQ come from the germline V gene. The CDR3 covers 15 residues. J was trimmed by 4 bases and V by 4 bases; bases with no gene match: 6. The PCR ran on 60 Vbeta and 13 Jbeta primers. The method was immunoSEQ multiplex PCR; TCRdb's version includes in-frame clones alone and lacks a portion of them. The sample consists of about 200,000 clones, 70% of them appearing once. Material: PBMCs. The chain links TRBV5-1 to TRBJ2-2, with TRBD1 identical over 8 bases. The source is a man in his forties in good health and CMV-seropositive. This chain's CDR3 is CASSPTGDATGELFF. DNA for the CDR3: TGCGCCAGCAGCCCGACAGGGGATGCCACCGGGGAGCTGTTTTTT.